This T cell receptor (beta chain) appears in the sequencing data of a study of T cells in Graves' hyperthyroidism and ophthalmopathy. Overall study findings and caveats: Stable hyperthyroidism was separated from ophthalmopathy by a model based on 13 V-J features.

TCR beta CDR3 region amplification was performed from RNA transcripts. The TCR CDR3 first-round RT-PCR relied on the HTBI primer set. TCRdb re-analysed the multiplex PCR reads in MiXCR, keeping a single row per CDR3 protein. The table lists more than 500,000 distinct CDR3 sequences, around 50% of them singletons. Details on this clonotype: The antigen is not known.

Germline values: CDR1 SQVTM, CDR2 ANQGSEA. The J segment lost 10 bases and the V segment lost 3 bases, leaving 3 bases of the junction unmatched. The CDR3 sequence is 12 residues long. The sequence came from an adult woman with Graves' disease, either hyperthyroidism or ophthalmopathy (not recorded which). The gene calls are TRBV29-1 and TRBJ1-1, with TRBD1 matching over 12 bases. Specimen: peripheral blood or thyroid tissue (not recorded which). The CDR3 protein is CSVEGQGAVAFF. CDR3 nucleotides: TGCAGCGTTGAGGGACAGGGGGCAGTAGCTTTCTTT.